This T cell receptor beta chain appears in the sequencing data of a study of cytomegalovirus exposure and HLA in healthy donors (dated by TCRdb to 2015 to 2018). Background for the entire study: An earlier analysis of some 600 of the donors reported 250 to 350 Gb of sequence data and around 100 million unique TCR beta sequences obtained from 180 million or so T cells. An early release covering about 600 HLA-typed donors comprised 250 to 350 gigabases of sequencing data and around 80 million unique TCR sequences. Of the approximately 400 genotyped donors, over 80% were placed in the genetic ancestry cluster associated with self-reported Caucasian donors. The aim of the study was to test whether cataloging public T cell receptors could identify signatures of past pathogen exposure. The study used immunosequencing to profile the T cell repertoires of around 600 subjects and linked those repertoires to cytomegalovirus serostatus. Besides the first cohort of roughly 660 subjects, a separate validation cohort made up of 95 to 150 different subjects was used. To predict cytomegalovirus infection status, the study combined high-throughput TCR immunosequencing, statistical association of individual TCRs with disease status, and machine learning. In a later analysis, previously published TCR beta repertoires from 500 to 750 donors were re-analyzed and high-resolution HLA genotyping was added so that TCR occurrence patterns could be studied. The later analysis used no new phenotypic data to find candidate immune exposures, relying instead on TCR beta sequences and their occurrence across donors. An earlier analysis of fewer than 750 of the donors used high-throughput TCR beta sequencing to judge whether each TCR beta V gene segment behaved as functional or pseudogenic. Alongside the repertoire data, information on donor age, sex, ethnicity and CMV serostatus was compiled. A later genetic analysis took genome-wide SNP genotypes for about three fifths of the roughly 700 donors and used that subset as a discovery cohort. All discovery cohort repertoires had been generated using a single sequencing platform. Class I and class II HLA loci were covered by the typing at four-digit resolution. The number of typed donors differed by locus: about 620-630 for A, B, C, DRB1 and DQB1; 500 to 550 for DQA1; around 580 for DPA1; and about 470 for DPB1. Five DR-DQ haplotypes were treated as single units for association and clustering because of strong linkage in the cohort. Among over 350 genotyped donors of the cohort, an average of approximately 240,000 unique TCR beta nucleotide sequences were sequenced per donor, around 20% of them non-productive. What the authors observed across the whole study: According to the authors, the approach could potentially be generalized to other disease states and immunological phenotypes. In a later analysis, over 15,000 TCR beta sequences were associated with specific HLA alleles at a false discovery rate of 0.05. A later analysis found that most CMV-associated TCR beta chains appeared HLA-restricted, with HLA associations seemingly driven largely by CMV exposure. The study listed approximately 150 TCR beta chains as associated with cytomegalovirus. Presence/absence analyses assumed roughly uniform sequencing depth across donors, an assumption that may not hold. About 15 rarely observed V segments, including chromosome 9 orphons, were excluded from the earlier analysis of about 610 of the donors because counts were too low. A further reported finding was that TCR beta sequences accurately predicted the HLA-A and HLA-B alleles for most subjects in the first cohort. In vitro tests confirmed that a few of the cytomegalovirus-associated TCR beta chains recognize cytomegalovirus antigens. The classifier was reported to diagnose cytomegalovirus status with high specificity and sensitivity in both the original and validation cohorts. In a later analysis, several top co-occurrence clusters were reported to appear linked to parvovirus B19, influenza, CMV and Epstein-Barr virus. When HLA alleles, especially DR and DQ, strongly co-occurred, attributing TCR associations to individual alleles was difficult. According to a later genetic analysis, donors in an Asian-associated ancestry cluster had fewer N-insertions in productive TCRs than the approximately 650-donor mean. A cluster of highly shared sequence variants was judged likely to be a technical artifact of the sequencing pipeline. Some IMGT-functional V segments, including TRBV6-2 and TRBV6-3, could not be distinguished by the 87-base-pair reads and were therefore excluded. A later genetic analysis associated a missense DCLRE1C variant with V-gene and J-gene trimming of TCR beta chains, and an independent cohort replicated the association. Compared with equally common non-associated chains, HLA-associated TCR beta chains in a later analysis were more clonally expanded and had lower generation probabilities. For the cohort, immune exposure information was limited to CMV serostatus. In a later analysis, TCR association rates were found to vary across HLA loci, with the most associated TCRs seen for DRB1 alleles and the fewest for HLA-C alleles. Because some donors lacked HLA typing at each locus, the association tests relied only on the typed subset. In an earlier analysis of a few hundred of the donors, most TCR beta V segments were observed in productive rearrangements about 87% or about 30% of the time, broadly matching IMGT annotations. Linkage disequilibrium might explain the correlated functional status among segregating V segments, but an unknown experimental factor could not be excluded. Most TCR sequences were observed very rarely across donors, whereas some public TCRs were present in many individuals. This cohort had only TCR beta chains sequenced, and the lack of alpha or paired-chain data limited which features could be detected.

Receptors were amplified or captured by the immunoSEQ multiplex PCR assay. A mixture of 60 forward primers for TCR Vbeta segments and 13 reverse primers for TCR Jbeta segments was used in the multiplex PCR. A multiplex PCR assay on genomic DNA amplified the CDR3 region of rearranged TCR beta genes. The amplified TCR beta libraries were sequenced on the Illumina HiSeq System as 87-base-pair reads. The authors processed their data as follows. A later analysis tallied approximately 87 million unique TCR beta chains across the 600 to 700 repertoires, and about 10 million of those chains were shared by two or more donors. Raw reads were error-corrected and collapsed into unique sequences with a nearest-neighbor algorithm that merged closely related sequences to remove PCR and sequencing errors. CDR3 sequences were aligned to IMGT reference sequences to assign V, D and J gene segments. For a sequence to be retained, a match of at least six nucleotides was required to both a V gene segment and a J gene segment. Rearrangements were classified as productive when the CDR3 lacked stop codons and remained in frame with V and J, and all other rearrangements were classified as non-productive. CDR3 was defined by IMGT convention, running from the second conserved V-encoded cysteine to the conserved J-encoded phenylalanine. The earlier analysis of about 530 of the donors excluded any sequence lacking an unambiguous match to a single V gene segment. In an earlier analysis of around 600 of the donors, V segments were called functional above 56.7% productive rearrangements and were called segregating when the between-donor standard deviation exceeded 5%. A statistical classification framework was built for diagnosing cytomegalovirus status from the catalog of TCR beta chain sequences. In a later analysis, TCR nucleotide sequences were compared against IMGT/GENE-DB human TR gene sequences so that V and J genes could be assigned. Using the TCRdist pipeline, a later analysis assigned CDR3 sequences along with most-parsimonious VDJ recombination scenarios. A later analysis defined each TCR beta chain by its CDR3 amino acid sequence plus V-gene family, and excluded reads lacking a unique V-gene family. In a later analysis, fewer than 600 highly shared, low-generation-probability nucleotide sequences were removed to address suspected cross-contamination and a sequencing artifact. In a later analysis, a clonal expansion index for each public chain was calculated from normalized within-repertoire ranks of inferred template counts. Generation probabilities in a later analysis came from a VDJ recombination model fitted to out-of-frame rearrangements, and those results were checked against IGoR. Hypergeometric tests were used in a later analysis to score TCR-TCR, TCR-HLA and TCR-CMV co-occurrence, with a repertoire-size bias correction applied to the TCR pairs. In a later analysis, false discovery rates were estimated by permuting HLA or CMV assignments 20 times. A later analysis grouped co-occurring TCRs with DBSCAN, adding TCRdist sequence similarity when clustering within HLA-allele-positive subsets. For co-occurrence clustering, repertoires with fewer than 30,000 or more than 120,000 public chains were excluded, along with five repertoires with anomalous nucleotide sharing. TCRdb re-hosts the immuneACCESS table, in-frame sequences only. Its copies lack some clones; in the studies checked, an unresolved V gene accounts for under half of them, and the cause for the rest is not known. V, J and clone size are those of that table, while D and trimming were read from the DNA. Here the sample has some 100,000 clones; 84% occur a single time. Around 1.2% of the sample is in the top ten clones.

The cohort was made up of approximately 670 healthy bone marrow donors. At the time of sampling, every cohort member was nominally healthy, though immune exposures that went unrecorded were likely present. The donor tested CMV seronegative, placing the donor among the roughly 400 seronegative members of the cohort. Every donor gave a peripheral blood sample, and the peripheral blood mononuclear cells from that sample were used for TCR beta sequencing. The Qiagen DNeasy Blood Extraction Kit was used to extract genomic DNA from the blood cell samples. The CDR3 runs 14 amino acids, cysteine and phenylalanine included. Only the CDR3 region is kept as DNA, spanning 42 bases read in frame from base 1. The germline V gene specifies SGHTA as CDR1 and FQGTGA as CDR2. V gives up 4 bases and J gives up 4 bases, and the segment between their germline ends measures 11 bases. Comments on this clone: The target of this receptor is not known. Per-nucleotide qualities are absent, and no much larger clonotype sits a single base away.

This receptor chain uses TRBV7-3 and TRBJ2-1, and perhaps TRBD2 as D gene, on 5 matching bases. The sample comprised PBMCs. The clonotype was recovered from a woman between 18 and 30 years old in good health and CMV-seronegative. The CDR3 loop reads CASSSLDGYNEQFF. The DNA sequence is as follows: TGTGCCAGCAGCTCACTAGACGGATACAATGAGCAGTTCTTC. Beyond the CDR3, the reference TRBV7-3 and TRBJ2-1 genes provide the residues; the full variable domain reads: GAGVSQTPSNKVTEKGKYVELRCDPISGHTALYWYRQSLGQGPEFLIYFQGTGAADDSGLPNDRFFAVRPEGSVSTLKIQRTERGDSAVYLCASSSLDGYNEQFFGPGTRLTVL.